Reported below is one T cell receptor (beta chain). Antigen specificity is unknown. Both 60 Vbeta primers and 13 Jbeta primers went into the PCR. The data were produced by immunoSEQ multiplex PCR, yet TCRdb's version contains in-frame clones alone and is incomplete. The data contain roughly 120,000 clones, roughly 72% of them singletons. The data were taken from a study of cytomegalovirus exposure and HLA in healthy donors. Donors likely had unrecorded immune exposures despite being nominally healthy when sampled. Trimming took off 1 base at V and 2 bases at J, with 12 bases between the two ends. The CDR3 length is 15 residues. Germline CDR1 SGHAT, CDR2 FQNNGV. General observations from the study: Most TCR sequences showed up rarely, but some public TCRs showed up in many donors. A cluster of highly shared sequence variants was likely a sequencing artifact. Because they were indistinguishable, some V segments, including TRBV6-2 and TRBV6-3, were excluded.

Sequencing input: PBMCs. The TCR comes from a woman aged 45-65 years in good health and CMV-seropositive. This chain uses TRBV11-2 with TRBJ2-7, with D unclear. CDR3 in DNA: TGTGCCAGCAGCTTAGTGGCACAATCAACCTACGAGCAGTACTTC. Amino acids: CASSLVAQSTYEQYF.